This is a list of T cell receptor beta chains from one sample in a study of blood T cell repertoires in COVID-19. Produced via immunoSEQ multiplex PCR; TCRdb's table is partial and in-frame only. The sample yields roughly 670,000 clones, 85% to 90% seen once. Sequenced material: peripheral blood. These receptor sequences come from a woman aged 18-29 years with acute or convalescent COVID-19. CDR3s leave out the opening cysteine and the closing phenylalanine or tryptophan. The order of the fields is clone size, V gene, CDR3 protein. Clone size is given for some rows only: seen once, a few or many times, or a class if the clone is expanded.

>once|TRBV5-1
ASSLAGGPPNTDTQY
>-|TRBV6-4
ASSTGVNTEAF
>few|TRBV6-1
ASSEGGSNQPQH
>-|TRBV19
ASSILDRSSGNTIY
>few|TRBV9
ASSEGLSGGPDEQY
>-|TRBV19
ASSRQVDYGYT
>-|TRBV23-1
ASIQGRGQGVNEQY
>-|TRBV4-2
ASSQLFGGGNQPQH
>-|TRBV19
ASSPRQGEDEQF
>-|TRBV7-6
ASSLDRDGYT
>-|TRBV15
ATSRGQEGDEQF
>-|TRBV3-1/TRBV3-2
ASSQDFQDRLKSGNTIY
>once|TRBV7-9
ASSPGQGYYEQY
>-|TRBV28
ASSPRGTYQPQH
>-|TRBV10-2
ASSEPRQGYEQY
>-|TRBV4-1
ASTPEAGGFYEQY
>-|TRBV7-9
ASSPQGNNEKLF
>-|TRBV5-1
ASSSTLSPRETQY
>-|TRBV21-1
ASSTTGRAF
>-|TRBV7-2
ASSRDNPNTEAF
>-|TRBV19
ASSMDSNSNQPQH
>-|TRBV6-5
ASSQQGINQPQH